The entry below describes one T cell receptor (beta chain). The method was immunoSEQ multiplex PCR; TCRdb's version includes in-frame clones alone and lacks a portion of them. Of a few hundred thousand clones detected, 65% to 85% appear once; the ten largest clones hold 5.5% to 7.5%. The data were obtained in a study of blood T cell repertoires in COVID-19. Sample: PBMCs or T cells enriched from blood (not recorded which). The TCR originated in a woman aged 40 to 50 who had recovered from COVID-19.

CDR3 bases: TGTGCCAGCTCACCAAGGGAGGGGGGCCAAGAGACCCAGTACTTC. Protein product: CASSPREGGQETQYF. The chain joins TRBV18 to TRBJ2-5; a possible D gene is TRBD2 (7 bases). Looked up from germline, CDR1 is KGHSH and CDR2 is LQKENI. The CDR3 extends over 15 amino acids. The V end was cut by 2 bases, the J end by 1 base, with 11 bases between.